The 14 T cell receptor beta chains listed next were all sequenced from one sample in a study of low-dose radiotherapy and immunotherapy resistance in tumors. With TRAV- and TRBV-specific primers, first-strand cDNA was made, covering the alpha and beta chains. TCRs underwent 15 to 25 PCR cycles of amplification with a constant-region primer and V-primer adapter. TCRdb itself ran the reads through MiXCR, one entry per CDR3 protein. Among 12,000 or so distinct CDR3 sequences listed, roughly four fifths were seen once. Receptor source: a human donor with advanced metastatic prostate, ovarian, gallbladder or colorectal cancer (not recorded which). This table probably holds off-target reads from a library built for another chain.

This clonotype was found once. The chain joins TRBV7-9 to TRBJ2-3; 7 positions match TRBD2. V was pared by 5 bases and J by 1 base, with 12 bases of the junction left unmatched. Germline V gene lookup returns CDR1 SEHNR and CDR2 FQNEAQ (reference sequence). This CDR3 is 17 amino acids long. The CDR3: CASSPPASGYGTDTQYF. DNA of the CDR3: TGTGCCAGCAGCCCCCCTGCTAGCGGCTATGGCACAGATACGCAGTATTTT.

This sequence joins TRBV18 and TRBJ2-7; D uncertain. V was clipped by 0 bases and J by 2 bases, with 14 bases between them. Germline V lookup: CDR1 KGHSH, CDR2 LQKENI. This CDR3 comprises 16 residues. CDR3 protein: CASSPPSGADTYEQYF. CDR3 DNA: TGTGCCAGCTCACCACCCTCCGGCGCCGACACCTACGAGCAGTACTTC.

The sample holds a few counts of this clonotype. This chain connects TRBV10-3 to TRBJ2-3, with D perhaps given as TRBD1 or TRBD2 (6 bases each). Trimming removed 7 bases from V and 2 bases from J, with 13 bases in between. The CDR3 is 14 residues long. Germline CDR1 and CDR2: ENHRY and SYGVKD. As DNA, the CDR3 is TGTGCCATCAACTCCGGGGGCTACACAGATACGCAGTATTTT. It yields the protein CAINSGGYTDTQYF.

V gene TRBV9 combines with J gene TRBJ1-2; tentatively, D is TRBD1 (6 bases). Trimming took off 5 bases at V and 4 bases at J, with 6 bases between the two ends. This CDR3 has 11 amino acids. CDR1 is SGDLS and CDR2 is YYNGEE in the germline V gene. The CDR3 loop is CASRDSYGYTF. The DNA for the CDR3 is TGTGCCAGCAGGGACAGCTATGGCTACACCTTC. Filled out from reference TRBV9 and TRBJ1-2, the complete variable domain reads DSGVTQTPKHLITATGQRVTLRCSPRSGDLSVYWYQQSLDQGLQFLIQYYNGEERAKGNILERFSAQQFPDLHSELNLSSLELGDSALYFCASRDSYGYTFGSGTRLTVV.

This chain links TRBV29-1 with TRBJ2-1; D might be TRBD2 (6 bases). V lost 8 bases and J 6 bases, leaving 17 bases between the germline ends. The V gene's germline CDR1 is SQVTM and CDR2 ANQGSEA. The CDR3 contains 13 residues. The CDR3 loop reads CSSYSGGVNEQFF. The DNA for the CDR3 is TGCAGCTCATACTCAGGAGGGGTCAATGAGCAGTTCTTC.

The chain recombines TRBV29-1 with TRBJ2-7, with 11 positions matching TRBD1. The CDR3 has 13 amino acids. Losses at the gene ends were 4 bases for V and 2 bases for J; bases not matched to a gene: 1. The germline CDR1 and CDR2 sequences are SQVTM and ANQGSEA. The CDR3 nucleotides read TGCAGCGTTGTGGGACAGGGGGCCTACGAGCAGTACTTC. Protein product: CSVVGQGAYEQYF.

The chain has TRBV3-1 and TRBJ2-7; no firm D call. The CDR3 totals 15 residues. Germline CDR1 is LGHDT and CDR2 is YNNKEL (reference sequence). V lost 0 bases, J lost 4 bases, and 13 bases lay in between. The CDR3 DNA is TGTGCCAGCAGCCAAGAGGATAGGCCCCCTTACGAGCAGTACTTC. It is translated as CASSQEDRPPYEQYF.

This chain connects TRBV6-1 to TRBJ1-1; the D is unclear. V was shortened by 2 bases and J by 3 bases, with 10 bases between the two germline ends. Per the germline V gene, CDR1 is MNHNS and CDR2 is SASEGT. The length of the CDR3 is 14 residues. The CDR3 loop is CASSEFVGYTEAFF. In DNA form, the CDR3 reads TGTGCCAGCAGTGAATTCGTCGGTTACACTGAAGCTTTCTTT.

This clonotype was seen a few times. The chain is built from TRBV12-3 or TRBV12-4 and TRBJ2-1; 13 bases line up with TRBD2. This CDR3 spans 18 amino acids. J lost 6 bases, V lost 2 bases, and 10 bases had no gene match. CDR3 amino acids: CASSLRVGLAGAGNEQFF. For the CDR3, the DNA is TGTGCCAGCAGTTTAAGGGTCGGACTAGCGGGGGCCGGCAATGAGCAGTTCTTC.

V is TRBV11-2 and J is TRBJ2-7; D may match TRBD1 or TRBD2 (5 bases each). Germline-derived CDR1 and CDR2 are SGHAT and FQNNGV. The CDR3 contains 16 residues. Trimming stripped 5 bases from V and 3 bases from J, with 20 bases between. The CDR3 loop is CASSQNRGNPLYEQYF. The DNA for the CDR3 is TGTGCCAGCAGCCAAAACCGGGGCAATCCCCTCTACGAGCAGTACTTC.

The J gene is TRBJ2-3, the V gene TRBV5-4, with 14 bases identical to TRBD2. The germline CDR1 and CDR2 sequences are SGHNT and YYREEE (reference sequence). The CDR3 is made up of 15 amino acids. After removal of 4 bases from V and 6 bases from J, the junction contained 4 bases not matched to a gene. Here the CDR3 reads CASSVGLAGVDTQYF. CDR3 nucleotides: TGTGCCAGCAGCGTGGGACTAGCGGGAGTCGATACGCAGTATTTT.

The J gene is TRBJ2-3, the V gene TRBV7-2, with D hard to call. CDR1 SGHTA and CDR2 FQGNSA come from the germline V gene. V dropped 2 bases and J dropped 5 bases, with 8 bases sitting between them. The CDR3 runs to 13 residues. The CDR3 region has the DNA TGTGCCAGCAGCTTACACGGGCTAGATACGCAGTATTTT. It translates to CASSLHGLDTQYF.

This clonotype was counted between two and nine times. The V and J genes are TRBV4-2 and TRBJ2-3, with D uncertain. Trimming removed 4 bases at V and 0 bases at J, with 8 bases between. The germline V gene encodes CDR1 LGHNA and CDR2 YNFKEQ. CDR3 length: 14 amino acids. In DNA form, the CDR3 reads TGTGCCAGCAGCCCGACTGGAAGCACAGATACGCAGTATTTT. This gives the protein CASSPTGSTDTQYF.

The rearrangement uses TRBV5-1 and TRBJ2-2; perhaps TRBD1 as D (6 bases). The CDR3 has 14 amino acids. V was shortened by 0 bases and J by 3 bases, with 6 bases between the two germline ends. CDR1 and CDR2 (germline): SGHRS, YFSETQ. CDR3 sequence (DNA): TGCGCCAGCAGCTTGGACAGGGACACCGGGGAGCTGTTTTTT. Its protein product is CASSLDRDTGELFF.